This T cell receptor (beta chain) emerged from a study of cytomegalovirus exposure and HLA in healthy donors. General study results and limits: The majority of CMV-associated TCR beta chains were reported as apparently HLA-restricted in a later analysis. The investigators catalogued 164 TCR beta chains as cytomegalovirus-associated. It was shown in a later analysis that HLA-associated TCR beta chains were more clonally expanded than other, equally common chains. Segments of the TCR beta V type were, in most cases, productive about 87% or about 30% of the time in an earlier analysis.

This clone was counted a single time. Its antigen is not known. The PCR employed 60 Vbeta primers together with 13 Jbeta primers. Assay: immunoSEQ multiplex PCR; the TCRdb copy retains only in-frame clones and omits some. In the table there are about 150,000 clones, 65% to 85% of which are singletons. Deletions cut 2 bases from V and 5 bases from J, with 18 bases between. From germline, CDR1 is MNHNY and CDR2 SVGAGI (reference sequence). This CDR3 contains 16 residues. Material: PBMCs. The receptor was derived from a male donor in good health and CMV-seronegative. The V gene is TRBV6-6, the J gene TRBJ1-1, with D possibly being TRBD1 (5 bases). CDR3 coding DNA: TGTGCCAGCAGTTACCTCACGGCCGGGGGTGAAACTGAAGCTTTCTTT. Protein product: CASSYLTAGGETEAFF.